This entry describes one T cell receptor (beta chain). The target antigen is unknown. Roughly 200 ng DNA, 25,000 to 35,000 T cell genomes, went into each sorted-subset replicate PCR. Assay: immunoSEQ multiplex PCR; the TCRdb copy retains only in-frame clones and omits some. The sample lists just over 2,000,000 clones; about 95% were seen once. The CDR3 covers 14 residues. The germline CDR1 and CDR2 sequences are GTSNPN and SVGIG (reference sequence). Between the trimmed V and J ends, which lost 0 bases and 11 bases, there was a span of 14 bases. This sample was taken from a study of shared clonotypes between healthy human individuals. Study in general: Ranging from 18 to 49 in age, donors were two women and a few men.

Study-level results: Between a few donors, naive CD4 clonotypes were shared at a level of about 5%. Generation probability values for non-shared clonotypes were lower than those for clonotypes shared by all four donors.

CD45RO-negative, CCR7-selected cells formed the naive CD8 fraction, which excluded terminally differentiated effector memory CD45RA+ cells. The sequence derives from a man between 18 and 29 years old in good health. The specimen was naive CD8+ T cells sorted from blood. This sequence joins TRBV30 and TRBJ1-6, with D perhaps TRBD1 (5 bases). The CDR3 DNA follows: TGTGCCTGGAGTGTTGGGGAAGGGGTTGCACCCCTCCACTTT. Its protein is CAWSVGEGVAPLHF.